Following are 3 T cell receptor beta chains from one sample sequenced in a study of blood T cell repertoires in COVID-19. Measured with immunoSEQ multiplex PCR; TCRdb has only the in-frame clones, and not every one. The top ten hold 15% to 20% of the sample, which has fewer than 85,000 clones, approximately 78% seen once. The sample comprised peripheral blood. The receptors come from a woman in her sixties with acute or convalescent COVID-19.

The chain uses TRBV19 and TRBJ1-1; TRBD1 might be the D (5 bases). CDR3 size: 16 residues. In germline, CDR1 is LNHDA, CDR2 SQIVND (reference sequence). Trimming took 6 bases from V and 0 from J, leaving 17 bases between them. The CDR3 DNA reads as TGTGCCAGTAGGTCAGGGAAGGCAGACATGAACACTGAAGCTTTCTTT. This codes for CASRSGKADMNTEAFF.

The gene calls are TRBV28 and TRBJ2-2; TRBD1 is a possible D gene (6 bases). Trimming removed 8 bases at V and 7 bases at J, with 14 bases between. This CDR3 region has 13 residues. The germline V gene has CDR1 MDHEN and CDR2 SYDVKM. The chain's CDR3 is CASLLQGNGELFF. CDR3 nucleotides: TGTGCCAGCCTCCTACAGGGTAACGGGGAGCTGTTTTTT.

The rearrangement links TRBV24-1 to TRBJ2-1; weak D call: TRBD2 (5 bases). The CDR3 has 15 amino acids. The germline V gene has CDR1 KGHDR and CDR2 SFDVKD. V lost 0 bases and J lost 5, with 10 bases in between. This CDR3 reads CATSDLRGSDNEQFF. DNA of the CDR3: TGTGCCACCAGTGATTTGCGGGGATCGGACAATGAGCAGTTCTTC.